This entry describes one TCR beta chain. In the authors' methods: Amplification of reference gene primers was used by the study to estimate nucleated cell counts. Using immunoSEQ multiplex PCR, the repertoire was profiled, and TCRdb retains in-frame clones only, with some absent. D and trimming were read from the DNA, whereas the V and J calls and clone size are those reported in that table. The sample records tens of thousands of clones, over 75% being singletons. This entry comes from a study of blood T cell repertoires in COVID-19. Study context: The United States, Italy and Spain were the sources of the acute and convalescent COVID-19 samples. Sample material is recorded as cDNA or gDNA derived from T cells, B-cell-depleted T cells, or PBMCs.

CDR1 is MDHEN and CDR2 is SYDVKM in the germline V gene. The V end was cut by 2 bases, the J end by 2 bases, with 6 bases between. The CDR3 covers 14 residues. V and J are TRBV28 and TRBJ1-4; D gene ambiguous. Sequences were obtained from peripheral blood. The sequence was collected from a man older than 75 with acute or convalescent COVID-19. The CDR3, as DNA: TGTGCCAGCAGTTTAGGCGGGACTAATGAAAAACTGTTTTTT. Its translation: CASSLGGTNEKLFF.